These T cell receptor beta chains were read from a single sample in a study of cytomegalovirus exposure and HLA in healthy donors. Profiling relied on immunoSEQ multiplex PCR, and the TCRdb table lists in-frame clones only, not all of them. The table shows 95,000 to 100,000 clones, with less than 9.5% occurring only once. Sequencing input: PBMCs. Receptor source: a man aged 45-60 years in good health and CMV-seropositive. CDR3s include the opening cysteine and the closing phenylalanine or tryptophan. The D gene is left open where the match is weak. Size is omitted from some rows. Given values are once, few, many or a class for expanded clones.

len: 15; d_gene: NA; j_gene: TRBJ1-6; abundance: few; v_gene: TRBV27; CDR3aa: CASSLTRTDNSPLHF; CDR3nt: TGTGCCAGCAGTTTAACCCGGACAGATAATTCACCCCTCCACTTT
len: 14; d_gene: TRBD1; j_gene: TRBJ1-2; abundance: NA; v_gene: TRBV7-3; CDR3aa: CASSPTGAVYGYTF; CDR3nt: TGTGCCAGCAGCCCTACAGGGGCCGTATATGGCTACACCTTC
len: 17; d_gene: TRBD2; j_gene: TRBJ2-1; abundance: NA; v_gene: TRBV4-1; CDR3aa: CASSQDVRLAGDNEQFF; CDR3nt: TGCGCCAGCAGCCAAGATGTGCGGCTAGCGGGGGACAATGAGCAGTTCTTC
len: 14; d_gene: NA; j_gene: TRBJ1-1; abundance: NA; v_gene: TRBV19; CDR3aa: CASSLQGPLIEAFF; CDR3nt: TGTGCCAGTAGTTTACAGGGCCCCCTAATTGAAGCTTTCTTT
len: 14; d_gene: NA; j_gene: TRBJ2-3; abundance: few; v_gene: TRBV7-9; CDR3aa: CASSLAGFTDTQYF; CDR3nt: TGTGCCAGCAGCTTAGCTGGCTTCACAGATACGCAGTATTTT
len: 15; d_gene: NA; j_gene: TRBJ1-2; abundance: NA; v_gene: TRBV5-1; CDR3aa: CASSPTDPPFYGYTF; CDR3nt: TGCGCCAGCAGCCCGACAGACCCGCCTTTCTATGGCTACACCTTC
len: 15; d_gene: TRBD1; j_gene: TRBJ1-2; abundance: many; v_gene: TRBV28; CDR3aa: CASSTPGQWNYGYTF; CDR3nt: TGTGCCAGCAGTACACCGGGACAGTGGAACTATGGCTACACCTTC
len: 17; d_gene: TRBD2; j_gene: TRBJ2-5; abundance: few; v_gene: TRBV9; CDR3aa: CASSVNVASGSGETQYF; CDR3nt: TGTGCCAGCAGCGTGAACGTTGCTAGCGGGAGCGGGGAGACCCAGTACTTC
len: 12; d_gene: NA; j_gene: TRBJ2-7; abundance: few; v_gene: TRBV10-2; CDR3aa: CASRTRFYEQYF; CDR3nt: TGCGCCAGCAGAACTAGGTTCTACGAGCAGTACTTC
len: 14; d_gene: TRBD1; j_gene: TRBJ1-5; abundance: NA; v_gene: TRBV7-3; CDR3aa: CASSDRVTNQPQHF; CDR3nt: TGTGCCAGCAGCGACAGGGTAACCAATCAGCCCCAGCATTTT
len: 15; d_gene: TRBD2; j_gene: TRBJ2-7; abundance: NA; v_gene: TRBV18; CDR3aa: CASSSSGGASYEQYF; CDR3nt: TGTGCCAGCTCATCTTCGGGGGGGGCGAGCTACGAGCAGTACTTC
len: 16; d_gene: TRBD2; j_gene: TRBJ2-3; abundance: few; v_gene: TRBV7-3; CDR3aa: CASSLRPSGSSDTQYF; CDR3nt: TGTGCCAGCAGCTTAAGGCCTAGCGGGAGTTCAGATACGCAGTATTTT
len: 16; d_gene: TRBD1; j_gene: TRBJ1-6; abundance: NA; v_gene: TRBV5-1; CDR3aa: CASSYGLRQGHAPLHF; CDR3nt: TGCGCCAGCAGCTATGGTCTTCGACAGGGCCACGCACCCCTCCACTTT
len: 13; d_gene: NA; j_gene: TRBJ1-4; abundance: NA; v_gene: TRBV28; CDR3aa: CASSLPGRDKLFF; CDR3nt: TGTGCCAGCAGTTTGCCCGGGAGAGACAAACTGTTTTTT
len: 14; d_gene: TRBD1; j_gene: TRBJ2-2; abundance: few; v_gene: TRBV6-1; CDR3aa: CASLDRVYTGELFF; CDR3nt: TGTGCCAGCCTAGACAGGGTATACACCGGGGAGCTGTTTTTT
len: 12; d_gene: TRBD1; j_gene: TRBJ2-7; abundance: few; v_gene: TRBV18; CDR3aa: CASSLTGGEQYF; CDR3nt: TGTGCCAGCTCACTAACAGGGGGCGAGCAGTACTTC
len: 14; d_gene: NA; j_gene: TRBJ1-6; abundance: NA; v_gene: TRBV28; CDR3aa: CASGGSSYNSPLHF; CDR3nt: TGTGCCAGCGGGGGGAGCTCCTATAATTCACCCCTCCACTTT
len: 14; d_gene: NA; j_gene: TRBJ1-5; abundance: NA; v_gene: TRBV10-3; CDR3aa: CAISESNNNQPQHF; CDR3nt: TGTGCCATCAGTGAGTCGAATAACAACCAGCCCCAGCATTTT
len: 16; d_gene: TRBD2; j_gene: TRBJ2-1; abundance: few; v_gene: TRBV27; CDR3aa: CASSLQTSGRANEQFF; CDR3nt: TGTGCCAGCAGTCTACAGACTAGCGGGAGGGCCAATGAGCAGTTCTTC
len: 13; d_gene: NA; j_gene: TRBJ1-2; abundance: NA; v_gene: TRBV10-3; CDR3aa: CAITGGGYDGYTF; CDR3nt: TGTGCCATCACCGGGGGAGGGTACGATGGCTACACCTTC
len: 17; d_gene: NA; j_gene: TRBJ1-2; abundance: NA; v_gene: TRBV5-1; CDR3aa: CASSLTGSGGHEGGYTF; CDR3nt: TGCGCCAGCAGCTTGACTGGGAGCGGGGGACATGAGGGTGGCTACACCTTC
len: 15; d_gene: TRBD1; j_gene: TRBJ2-3; abundance: NA; v_gene: TRBV4-2; CDR3aa: CASSQGTGAADTQYF; CDR3nt: TGTGCCAGCAGCCAAGGGACAGGGGCAGCAGATACGCAGTATTTT
len: 13; d_gene: NA; j_gene: TRBJ2-7; abundance: NA; v_gene: TRBV6-4; CDR3aa: CASSVAPTREQYF; CDR3nt: TGTGCCAGCAGTGTGGCCCCGACAAGGGAGCAGTACTTC
len: 13; d_gene: NA; j_gene: TRBJ1-2; abundance: few; v_gene: TRBV19; CDR3aa: CASSIGLNYGYTF; CDR3nt: TGTGCCAGTAGTATAGGGCTTAACTATGGCTACACCTTC
len: 15; d_gene: NA; j_gene: TRBJ2-7; abundance: NA; v_gene: TRBV28; CDR3aa: CASSPTSEGAYEQYF; CDR3nt: TGTGCCAGCAGTCCGACCTCCGAGGGGGCCTACGAGCAGTACTTC
len: 14; d_gene: NA; j_gene: TRBJ2-1; abundance: NA; v_gene: TRBV28; CDR3aa: CASRALISDNEQFF; CDR3nt: TGTGCCAGCAGGGCCTTGATATCAGACAATGAGCAGTTCTTC
len: 14; d_gene: TRBD2; j_gene: TRBJ2-7; abundance: few; v_gene: TRBV5-1; CDR3aa: CASSGGGRVYEQYF; CDR3nt: TGCGCCAGCAGTGGAGGCGGGAGGGTTTACGAGCAGTACTTC
len: 14; d_gene: TRBD1; j_gene: TRBJ2-7; abundance: few; v_gene: TRBV6-5; CDR3aa: CASSSKRGRYEQYF; CDR3nt: TGTGCCAGCAGTTCCAAGAGGGGGCGATACGAGCAGTACTTC
len: 15; d_gene: TRBD2; j_gene: TRBJ2-7; abundance: NA; v_gene: TRBV27; CDR3aa: CASIPLGAGSYEQYF; CDR3nt: TGTGCCAGCATTCCTCTAGGAGCGGGGTCCTACGAGCAGTACTTC
len: 16; d_gene: NA; j_gene: TRBJ2-5; abundance: NA; v_gene: TRBV7-2; CDR3aa: CASSQSGLVREETQYF; CDR3nt: TGTGCCAGCAGCCAGTCAGGGCTAGTACGGGAAGAGACCCAGTACTTC
len: 13; d_gene: NA; j_gene: TRBJ1-1; abundance: few; v_gene: TRBV25-1; CDR3aa: CASSESGRDEAFF; CDR3nt: TGTGCCAGCAGTGAATCCGGGCGGGATGAAGCTTTCTTT
len: 16; d_gene: NA; j_gene: TRBJ1-2; abundance: NA; v_gene: TRBV5-4; CDR3aa: CASRAVSDSFTYGYTF; CDR3nt: TGTGCCAGCAGGGCCGTTTCAGACAGCTTTACTTATGGCTACACCTTC
len: 15; d_gene: TRBD1; j_gene: TRBJ1-4; abundance: NA; v_gene: TRBV29-1; CDR3aa: CSVYLTGEPNEKLFF; CDR3nt: TGCAGCGTTTATCTGACAGGGGAACCTAATGAAAAACTGTTTTTT
len: 12; d_gene: TRBD1; j_gene: TRBJ1-2; abundance: few; v_gene: TRBV19; CDR3aa: CASSDRAYGYTF; CDR3nt: TGTGCCAGTAGCGACAGGGCCTATGGCTACACCTTC
len: 13; d_gene: NA; j_gene: TRBJ1-1; abundance: many; v_gene: TRBV5-1; CDR3aa: CASSSLQDRNAFF; CDR3nt: TGCGCCAGCAGCTCACTACAGGACCGGAATGCTTTCTTT
len: 16; d_gene: TRBD1; j_gene: TRBJ2-7; abundance: NA; v_gene: TRBV15; CDR3aa: CATSRGGTVQAYEQYF; CDR3nt: TGTGCCACCAGCAGAGGGGGGACAGTTCAGGCTTACGAGCAGTACTTC
len: 15; d_gene: TRBD2; j_gene: TRBJ2-3; abundance: few; v_gene: TRBV10-3; CDR3aa: CAISATSGKADTQYF; CDR3nt: TGTGCCATCAGTGCGACTAGCGGGAAGGCAGATACGCAGTATTTT
len: 15; d_gene: TRBD2; j_gene: TRBJ2-7; abundance: NA; v_gene: TRBV28; CDR3aa: CASTLLLAGSYEQYF; CDR3nt: TGTGCCAGCACTCTCCTCCTAGCGGGCTCCTACGAGCAGTACTTC
len: 14; d_gene: TRBD1; j_gene: TRBJ2-1; abundance: few; v_gene: TRBV5-1; CDR3aa: CASRSGTGANEQFF; CDR3nt: TGCGCCAGCAGGAGCGGGACAGGGGCGAATGAGCAGTTCTTC
len: 15; d_gene: NA; j_gene: TRBJ2-2; abundance: few; v_gene: TRBV4-2; CDR3aa: CASSQALGGTGELFF; CDR3nt: TGTGCCAGCAGCCAAGCGTTAGGAGGCACCGGGGAGCTGTTTTTT
len: 15; d_gene: NA; j_gene: TRBJ2-6; abundance: few; v_gene: TRBV5-1; CDR3aa: CATWDLSSGANVLTF; CDR3nt: TGCGCCACGTGGGACTTAAGCTCTGGGGCCAACGTCCTGACTTTC
len: 15; d_gene: NA; j_gene: TRBJ2-6; abundance: few; v_gene: TRBV15; CDR3aa: CATSRDRSGANVLTF; CDR3nt: TGTGCCACCAGCAGAGACAGGTCTGGGGCCAACGTCCTGACTTTC
len: 14; d_gene: NA; j_gene: TRBJ1-3; abundance: few; v_gene: TRBV6-1; CDR3aa: CATLKGDLGNTIYF; CDR3nt: TGTGCCACCCTAAAAGGAGACCTCGGAAACACCATATATTTT
len: 14; d_gene: NA; j_gene: TRBJ2-3; abundance: few; v_gene: TRBV5-1; CDR3aa: CASSLEGGTDTQYF; CDR3nt: TGCGCCAGCAGCTTGGAAGGCGGAACAGATACGCAGTATTTT